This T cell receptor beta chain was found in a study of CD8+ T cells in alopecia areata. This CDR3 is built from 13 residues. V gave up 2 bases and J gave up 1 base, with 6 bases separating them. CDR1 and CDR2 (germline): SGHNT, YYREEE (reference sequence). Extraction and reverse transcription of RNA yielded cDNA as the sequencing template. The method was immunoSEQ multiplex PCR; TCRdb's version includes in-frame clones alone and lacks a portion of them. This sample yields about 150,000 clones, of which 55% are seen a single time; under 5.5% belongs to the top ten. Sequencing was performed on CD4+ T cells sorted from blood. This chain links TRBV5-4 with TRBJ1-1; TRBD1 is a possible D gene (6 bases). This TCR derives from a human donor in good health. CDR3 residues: CASSFRGNTEAFF. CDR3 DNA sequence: TGTGCCAGCAGCTTCAGGGGGAACACTGAAGCTTTCTTT.